The T cell receptor (beta chain) under discussion was sequenced for a study of blood T cell repertoires in COVID-19. V shed 4 bases, J shed 5 bases, and the junction held 5 bases outside the gene matches. CDR3 length equals 13 residues. Germline V gene sequence: CDR1 SGHNT, CDR2 YENEEA. Under the authors' procedure: Using reference gene primer amplification, nucleated cell counts were estimated. Using immunoSEQ multiplex PCR, the repertoire was profiled, and TCRdb retains in-frame clones only, with some absent. The V and J calls and the clone size are those of that table, but D and trimming were determined from the DNA. The sample holds a few hundred thousand clones, about 90% seen once.

Specimen: peripheral blood. The V and J genes are TRBV11-3 and TRBJ2-7, with 7 nucleotides matching TRBD2. This clonotype was sampled from a man aged 18 to 30 with active or convalescent COVID-19. CDR3 DNA: TGTGCCAGCAGCTCGGGACGGGGGGACGAGCAGTACTTC. Protein product: CASSSGRGDEQYF. The full variable domain, in which reference TRBV11-3 and TRBJ2-7 provide the parts outside the CDR3, is EAGVVQSPRYKIIEKKQPVAFWCNPISGHNTLYWYLQNLGQGPELLIRYENEEAVDDSQLPKDRFSAERLKGVDSTLKIQPAELGDSAVYLCASSSGRGDEQYFGPGTRLTVT.